This entry describes one TCR beta chain. Its target is unknown. Regarding time point: newly diagnosed, previously untreated cHL patient sample. PBMCs from patients with newly diagnosed, untreated classical Hodgkin lymphoma served as a comparison group for the relapsed/refractory trial patients. The table came from immunoSEQ multiplex PCR; TCRdb's copy has only in-frame clones and leaves some out. The table has some 28,000 clones, 91% seen once. The data originate from a study of PD-1 blockade in classical Hodgkin lymphoma. Findings and caveats of the study: Relapsed/refractory patients reportedly had lower baseline diversity than newly diagnosed patients. What caused the repertoire differences, perhaps disease activity or prior therapy, remains undefined.

Sample: peripheral blood mononuclear cells (PBMCs). This receptor was obtained from a human donor with classical Hodgkin lymphoma.

For the CDR3, the DNA is TGTGCCAGCAGGCCTAGCGGGAGGGCCGGATGGGGCACAGATACGCAGTATTTT. Translated: CASRPSGRAGWGTDTQYF. V and J are TRBV28 and TRBJ2-3, with TRBD2 matching over 12 bases. The CDR3 consists of 18 residues. V shed 6 bases and J 1 base; nucleotides not matched to a gene: 11. CDR1 is MDHEN and CDR2 is SYDVKM in the germline V gene.